These 9 T cell receptor beta chains were all obtained from the same sample, sequenced in a study of cytomegalovirus exposure and HLA in healthy donors. The method was immunoSEQ multiplex PCR; TCRdb's version includes in-frame clones alone and lacks a portion of them. The sample contains 110,000 to 150,000 clones, around 89% of which appear only once. The sequenced sample was PBMCs. Receptor source: a woman under 40 in good health and CMV-seropositive.

The V gene is TRBV28, the J gene TRBJ1-3, with 9 bases lining up with TRBD1. Trimming at V came to 3 bases and at J to 3 bases, leaving 3 bases not matched to a gene. Germline V lookup: CDR1 MDHEN, CDR2 SYDVKM. The CDR3 has 15 amino acids. CDR3: CASSFDRGSGNTIYF. For the CDR3, the DNA is TGTGCCAGCAGTTTCGACAGGGGGAGTGGAAACACCATATATTTT. The complete variable domain, with remaining parts taken from reference TRBV28 and TRBJ1-3, reads DVKVTQSSRYLVKRTGEKVFLECVQDMDHENMFWYRQDPGLGLRLIYFSYDVKMKEKGDIPEGYSVSREKKERFSLILESASTNQTSMYLCASSFDRGSGNTIYFGEGSWLTVV.

The chain employs TRBV27 and TRBJ1-2; tentative D call: TRBD1 (5 bases). CDR3 size: 15 residues. V was clipped by 2 bases and J by 3 bases, with 13 bases between them. Germline-derived CDR1 and CDR2 are MNHEY and SMNVEV (reference sequence). CDR3 residues: CASSLTGHTDYGYTF. DNA for the CDR3: TGTGCCAGCAGTTTAACCGGACATACCGACTATGGCTACACCTTC.

The CDR3 bases are TGCGCCAGCAGCAGCGGACTAGCGGGAGTCAGCTCCTACAATGAGCAGTTCTTC. Its translation is CASSSGLAGVSSYNEQFF. The rearrangement links TRBV5-1 to TRBJ2-1; 13 positions match TRBD2. The trim removed 4 bases at V and 0 bases at J, leaving 7 bases unmatched. The CDR3 is 18 amino acids. The germline gives CDR1 SGHRS, CDR2 YFSETQ.

The chain recombines TRBV7-9 with TRBJ1-2, with D unclear. The CDR3 is made up of 14 amino acids. The V end lost 5 bases, the J end lost 1 base, and 11 bases lay between the germline ends. CDR1 is SEHNR, CDR2 FQNEAQ, per germline (reference sequence). The CDR3, as DNA: TGTGCCAGCAGCCCCCAGGAGGGTAACTATGGCTACACCTTC. Protein: CASSPQEGNYGYTF.

This rearrangement joins TRBV6-4 to TRBJ2-1, with 8 nucleotides matching TRBD2. The CDR3 is made up of 15 amino acids. In germline, CDR1 is MRHNA, CDR2 SNTAGT. J was trimmed by 2 bases and V by 0 bases; bases with no gene match: 0. As DNA, the CDR3 is TGTGCCAGCAGTGACTCTAGCGGGACCTACAATGAGCAGTTCTTC. Translating it yields CASSDSSGTYNEQFF.

On this clone itself: The junction shows a germline mismatch at one end, possibly a read error. The chain is built from TRBV5-5 and TRBJ1-3; D is possibly TRBD1 (5 bases). This CDR3 is 14 amino acids long. Germline CDR1 reads SGHKS; CDR2 reads YYEKEE (reference sequence). The CDR3: CASSLDRSGNTIYF. For the CDR3, the DNA is TGTGCCAGCAGCCTCGACAGATCTGGGAACACCATATATTTT.

V is TRBV5-6 and J is TRBJ2-2, with a possible D match to TRBD2 (6 bases). V lost 0 bases and J lost 5, with 11 bases in between. CDR1 is SGHDT, CDR2 YYEEEE, per germline. This CDR3 is 15 amino acids long. CDR3 sequence: CASSLVGTGTGELFF. The CDR3 nucleotides are TGTGCCAGCAGCTTGGTAGGGACTGGTACCGGGGAGCTGTTTTTT.

The V call is TRBV9, the J call TRBJ1-1, with TRBD1 as a possible D gene (5 bases). CDR3 length equals 15 residues. Per germline, CDR1 SGDLS and CDR2 YYNGEE. Trimming cost V 4 bases and J 0 bases, with 13 bases left between them. CDR3 bases: TGTGCCAGCAGCTCCCTGGGGGGGGTGAACACTGAAGCTTTCTTT. Translated: CASSSLGGVNTEAFF.

The chain joins TRBV6-6 to TRBJ2-2, with a possible D match to TRBD2 (5 bases). This CDR3 has 13 residues. Per germline, CDR1 MNHNY and CDR2 SVGAGI (reference sequence). Trimming took off 8 bases at V and 0 bases at J, with 7 bases between the two ends. The CDR3 here is CASRDPNTGELFF. The CDR3 bases are TGTGCCAGCCGGGATCCGAACACCGGGGAGCTGTTTTTT.